The clone carrying this T cell receptor (beta chain) appeared a single time. Its specificity is unknown. Generated by immunoSEQ multiplex PCR, the TCRdb table keeps only in-frame clones and is missing some. The sample has 50,000 to 65,000 clones, about 90% seen once. This entry comes from a study of a mutant IDH1 vaccine in newly diagnosed glioma. Study background: Of the patients given treatment, 62.5% were male and approximately 38% were female, and a mean age of about 44 years was recorded.

CDR3 length: 15 residues. Germline CDR1 reads SGHRS; CDR2 reads YFSETQ. The V end was cut by 4 bases, the J end by 5 bases, with 18 bases between. Time point: week 35, safety follow-up. The vaccine gave 300 ug of a 20-mer mutant IDH1 peptide subcutaneously per dose. Patients, over weeks 1, 3, 5, 7, 11, 15, 19 and 23, received a total of eight vaccinations. The sample in question was PBMCs, obtained from a glioma patient whose treatment included an IDH1 peptide vaccine. This sequence originates from a man in his forties or fifties with glioma. This chain links TRBV5-1 with TRBJ2-5, with D tentatively TRBD1 or TRBD2 (5 bases each). The DNA for the CDR3 is TGCGCCAGCAGCCATTCCGGGACCTCCAGTGAGACCCAGTACTTC. Amino acid sequence: CASSHSGTSSETQYF.